These 7 T cell receptor beta chains were all obtained from the same sample, sequenced in a study of T cells after yellow fever vaccination. In TCRdb, the 5' RACE reads were re-called with MiXCR into one record per CDR3 protein. The table lists hundreds of thousands of distinct CDR3 sequences, 10% to 15% of them singletons. This material consisted of PBMCs, taken on the day of the yellow fever booster vaccination. The receptors derive from a man aged 30-40 years who received the YFV17D yellow fever vaccine.

This clonotype was picked up a small number of times. The chain uses TRBV7-8 and TRBJ2-7; D is unresolved. With 1 base removed from V and 1 base from J, the gap between germline ends came to 11 bases. This CDR3 is built from 15 residues. Germline-derived CDR1 and CDR2 are SGHVS and FQNEAQ. The CDR3 protein is CASSLEGATSYEQYF. The CDR3 DNA follows: TGTGCCAGCAGCTTAGAAGGAGCTACTTCCTACGAGCAGTACTTC.

The CDR3 spells CASCGPYSNTGELFF. DNA of the CDR3: TGTGCCAGCTGTGGGCCGTACTCGAACACCGGGGAGCTGTTTTTT. The rearrangement uses TRBV7-3 and TRBJ2-2; D remains ambiguous. Trimming left V 8 bases short and J 0 bases short, with 13 bases between. Germline V gene sequence: CDR1 SGHTA, CDR2 FQGTGA. CDR3 length: 15 residues.

This clonotype appeared a few times. The rearrangement joins TRBV27 to TRBJ2-1; 7 bases align to TRBD1. With V trimmed by 5 bases and J by 7 bases, 5 bases remained unmatched. Germline CDR1 MNHEY, CDR2 SMNVEV (reference sequence). This CDR3 has 13 residues. CDR3 nucleotide sequence: TGTGCCAGCAGTGACAGGGCCGAAAATGAGCAGTTCTTC. Its translation is CASSDRAENEQFF.

The J gene is TRBJ2-1, the V gene TRBV7-2, with 12 bases fitting TRBD2. The CDR3 consists of 15 residues. The V and J ends lost 3 bases and 8 bases, in that order; junction bases with no gene match: 5. CDR1 is SGHTA and CDR2 is FQGNSA in the germline V gene. DNA of the CDR3: TGTGCCAGCAGCTTGACTAGCGGGAGTGTCTATGAGCAGTTCTTC. Translated: CASSLTSGSVYEQFF.

CDR3 nucleotides: TGTGCCAGCAGCCGATCCCCGGGAACCGGGGAGCTGTTTTTT. This gives the protein CASSRSPGTGELFF. The chain recombines TRBV2 with TRBJ2-2; D is perhaps TRBD2 (5 bases). Germline CDR1 reads SNHLY; CDR2 reads FYNNEI. The CDR3 has 14 residues. V was trimmed by 6 bases and J by 5 bases, leaving 13 bases between them.

This clonotype occurred a few times. DNA of the CDR3: TGTGCCAGCAGCGCCGGTCGGCTCATATACAATGAGCAGTTCTTC. It translates to CASSAGRLIYNEQFF. V usage is TRBV21-1 and J usage is TRBJ2-1. TRBV21-1 is classified as a pseudogene. This CDR3 region has 15 residues.

The chain is built from TRBV4-3 and TRBJ2-4; D not resolved. The ends were cut back, 4 bases at V and 0 bases at J, with 13 bases in the middle. Germline CDR1 reads LGHNA; CDR2 reads YSLEER. This CDR3 is 16 amino acids long. In DNA, the CDR3 is TGCGCCAGCAGCCCAAACAGCGTTCTAGCCAAAAACATTCAGTACTTC. It translates to CASSPNSVLAKNIQYF.